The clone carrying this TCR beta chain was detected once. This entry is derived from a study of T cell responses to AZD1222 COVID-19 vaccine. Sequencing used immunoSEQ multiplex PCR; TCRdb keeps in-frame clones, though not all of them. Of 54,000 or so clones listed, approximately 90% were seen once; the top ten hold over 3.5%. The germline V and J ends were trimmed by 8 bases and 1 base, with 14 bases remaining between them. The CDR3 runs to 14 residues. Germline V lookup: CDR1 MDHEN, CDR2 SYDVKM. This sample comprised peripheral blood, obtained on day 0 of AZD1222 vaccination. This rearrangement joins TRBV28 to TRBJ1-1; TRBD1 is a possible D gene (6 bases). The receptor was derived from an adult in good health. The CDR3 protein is CASPGAGANTEAFF. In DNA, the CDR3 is TGTGCCAGCCCCGGAGCGGGGGCGAACACTGAAGCTTTCTTT.